The 30 T cell receptor beta chains presented below share a single source sample, sequenced in a study of cytomegalovirus exposure and HLA in healthy donors. Assay used: immunoSEQ multiplex PCR; TCRdb lists only in-frame clones, some missing. The table lists a few hundred thousand clones, around 89% of them singletons. Sequencing input: PBMCs. The receptors derive from a woman aged 18-29 years in good health and CMV-seronegative.

The rearrangement links TRBV2 to TRBJ2-7; D might be TRBD1 (5 bases). The CDR3 length is 14 residues. V was shortened by 6 bases and J by 3 bases, with 15 bases between the two germline ends. Looked up from germline, CDR1 is SNHLY and CDR2 is FYNNEI. The CDR3 nucleotides are TGTGCCAGCAGACAGGAAGTTCCAAACTACGAGCAGTACTTC. Its protein product is CASRQEVPNYEQYF.

The CDR3, as DNA: TGTGCCAGCAGTTCCGGGACTAGACCCTACGAGCAGTACGTC. Translated: CASSSGTRPYEQYV. The chain recombines TRBV7-9 with TRBJ2-7; 8 positions agree with TRBD2. Trimming at V came to 6 bases and at J to 2 bases, leaving 6 bases not matched to a gene. CDR1 and CDR2 from the germline V gene are SEHNR and FQNEAQ (reference sequence). CDR3 length: 14 residues.

The rearrangement uses TRBV7-6 and TRBJ1-5; 7 bases align to TRBD1. This CDR3 has 16 residues. Unmatched junction bases numbered 5, after V lost 2 bases and J lost 1 base. Germline V lookup: CDR1 SGHVS, CDR2 FNYEAQ. The CDR3 spells CASSLRGPESNQPQHF. In DNA, the CDR3 is TGTGCCAGCAGCTTAAGGGGGCCGGAGAGCAATCAGCCCCAGCATTTT.

This clone has only a few counts. This chain joins TRBV5-1 and TRBJ1-6; TRBD1 matches 7 bases. V shed 0 bases, J shed 7 bases, and the junction held 4 bases outside the gene matches. This CDR3 has 15 amino acids. The germline CDR1 and CDR2 sequences are SGHRS and YFSETQ. CDR3 coding DNA: TGCGCCAGCAGCTTGGGTACAGGGGAAAATTCACCCCTCCACTTT. It specifies CASSLGTGENSPLHF.

The J gene is TRBJ2-3, the V gene TRBV5-5, with a possible D match to TRBD1 (5 bases). Germline V CDR1 and CDR2: SGHKS, YYEKEE (reference sequence). This CDR3 comprises 13 residues. The ends were cut back, 3 bases at V and 4 bases at J, with 9 bases in the middle. Here the CDR3 reads CASSSQGPDTQYF. The CDR3 DNA reads as TGTGCCAGCAGCTCTCAGGGTCCAGATACGCAGTATTTT.

V is TRBV28 and J is TRBJ1-5; D gene unclear. Germline CDR1 reads MDHEN; CDR2 reads SYDVKM. The V end lost 5 bases, the J end lost 4 bases, and 12 bases lay between the germline ends. The CDR3 spans 14 residues. The CDR3 region is CASSDPTGNQPQHF. The DNA of the CDR3 is TGTGCCAGCAGTGACCCCACGGGGAATCAGCCCCAGCATTTT.

The chain employs TRBV2 and TRBJ2-3, with TRBD1 matching over 8 bases. This CDR3 is 15 amino acids long. Losses at the gene ends were 4 bases for V and 4 bases for J; bases not matched to a gene: 7. The germline V gene has CDR1 SNHLY and CDR2 FYNNEI. Here the CDR3 reads CASSVSGGAPDTQYF. In DNA form, the CDR3 reads TGTGCCAGCAGTGTTTCAGGGGGCGCACCAGATACGCAGTATTTT.

CDR3 in DNA: TGTGCCAGCAGTGAACAAGGGACAGGGATCGGGGAGCTGTTTTTT. Protein: CASSEQGTGIGELFF. This chain uses TRBV6-1 with TRBJ2-2; TRBD1 aligns across 9 bases. CDR3 length: 15 residues. The V and J ends lost 2 bases and 7 bases, in that order; junction bases with no gene match: 5. CDR1 and CDR2 (germline): MNHNS, SASEGT.

The chain joins TRBV21-1 to TRBJ2-5; the table's D call, TRBD2, was not checked against the DNA. TRBV21-1 represents a pseudogene. This CDR3 spans 13 amino acids. In nucleotides, the CDR3 is TGTGCCAGCGTGAGGACTAGCGGGGAGACCCAGTACTTC. The encoded protein is CASVRTSGETQYF.

The table lists this clone with a count of one. CDR3 DNA: TGTGCCAGCAGCTCTGACCGGCCCGGGGAGACCCAGTACTTC. It yields the protein CASSSDRPGETQYF. V is TRBV14 and J is TRBJ2-5; D uncertain. This CDR3 spans 14 amino acids. V shed 5 bases and J shed 5 bases, with 15 bases lying between them. Germline assignment: CDR1 SGHDN and CDR2 FVKESK. Full variable domain (rest looked up from reference TRBV14 and TRBJ2-5): EAGVTQFPSHSVIEKGQTVTLRCDPISGHDNLYWYRRVMGKEIKFLLHFVKESKQDESGMPNNRFLAERTGGTYSTLKVQPAELEDSGVYFCASSSDRPGETQYFGPGTRLLVL.

The V call is TRBV28, the J call TRBJ2-2, with D possibly matching TRBD2 (5 bases). There are 16 residues in the CDR3. Trimming cost V 3 bases and J 5 bases, with 16 bases left between them. Germline V lookup: CDR1 MDHEN, CDR2 SYDVKM. The CDR3 DNA reads TGTGCCAGCAGTTTGCCTCGGACTCGCAAGACCGGGGAGCTGTTTTTT. Encoded protein: CASSLPRTRKTGELFF.

The chain joins TRBV5-6 to TRBJ1-2; 11 nucleotides agree with TRBD1. J gave up 3 bases and V 1 base, and 8 bases lay outside the gene matches. The CDR3 consists of 17 residues. The germline V gene has CDR1 SGHDT and CDR2 YYEEEE. CDR3 amino acids: CASSLRTGGAGDYGYTF. DNA of the CDR3: TGTGCCAGCAGCTTGAGGACAGGGGGCGCAGGAGACTATGGCTACACCTTC.

The chain uses TRBV27 and TRBJ2-2; 7 bases agree with TRBD1. The germline V gene has CDR1 MNHEY and CDR2 SMNVEV (reference sequence). CDR3 length equals 14 residues. J gave up 0 bases and V 5 bases, and 0 bases lay outside the gene matches. The CDR3 coding sequence is TGTGCCAGCAGTCAGGGGGCGAACACCGGGGAGCTGTTTTTT. This translates into CASSQGANTGELFF.

J is TRBJ2-4 and V is TRBV6-1, with TRBD1 as a possible D gene (5 bases). Germline V CDR1 and CDR2: MNHNS, SASEGT. Trimming removed 6 bases at V and 0 bases at J, with 12 bases between. This CDR3 spans 15 amino acids. CDR3 sequence (DNA): TGTGCCAGCAGGACAGAACCTATAGCCAAAAACATTCAGTACTTC. Translation gives CASRTEPIAKNIQYF.

J is TRBJ2-5 and V is TRBV18; 14 bases align to TRBD2. V shed 3 bases, J shed 2 bases, and the junction held 5 bases outside the gene matches. Looked up from germline, CDR1 is KGHSH and CDR2 is LQKENI. The CDR3 is made up of 17 amino acids. The CDR3 reads CASSPRGTSGGQETQYF. The CDR3 DNA sequence: TGTGCCAGCTCACCCCGAGGGACTAGCGGGGGTCAAGAGACCCAGTACTTC.

The V and J genes are TRBV5-1 and TRBJ2-3, with 7 bases that match TRBD1. V lost 6 bases, J lost 3 bases, and 10 bases stayed unmatched. The CDR3 runs to 15 residues. Germline assignment: CDR1 SGHRS and CDR2 YFSETQ. The CDR3 DNA follows: TGCGCCAGCACCTTAACTAAGGGGGCTACAGATACGCAGTATTTT. This gives the protein CASTLTKGATDTQYF.

This clone is a singleton in its sample. J is TRBJ1-3 and V is TRBV15; D remains ambiguous. Between the trimmed V and J ends, which lost 2 bases and 9 bases, there was a span of 8 bases. Germline lookup yields CDR1 LNHNV and CDR2 YYDKDF (reference sequence). The CDR3 extends over 12 amino acids. The CDR3, as DNA: TGTGCCACCAGCAGACTGAGTGGCACCATATATTTT. It is translated as CATSRLSGTIYF.

V usage is TRBV10-3 and J usage is TRBJ1-1; D is undetermined. V was cut by 9 bases and J by 5 bases, with 13 bases left in between. The germline gives CDR1 ENHRY, CDR2 SYGVKD. The CDR3 has 12 residues. The CDR3 nucleotides read TGTGCCATTAGGTCGTCAGGAACTGAAGCTTTCTTT. Protein product: CAIRSSGTEAFF.

The chain is built from TRBV5-1 and TRBJ1-1; possible D gene TRBD1, 5 bases. V lost 4 bases, J lost 4 bases, and 17 bases lay in between. From germline, CDR1 is SGHRS and CDR2 YFSETQ. CDR3 length equals 15 residues. The DNA for the CDR3 is TGCGCCAGCAGCATTCGATCGACAGCCGGCACTGAAGCTTTCTTT. It specifies CASSIRSTAGTEAFF.

V is TRBV7-8 and J is TRBJ1-6; D remains unclear. The V end lost 6 bases, the J end lost 0 bases, and 15 bases lay between the germline ends. Looked up from germline, CDR1 is SGHVS and CDR2 is FQNEAQ. The CDR3 totals 17 residues. CDR3 DNA: TGTGCCAGCAGTTTTGTCCCTCCCCGCTCCTATAATTCACCCCTCCACTTT. It is translated as CASSFVPPRSYNSPLHF.

The genes are TRBV4-3 and TRBJ2-1; TRBD2 might be the D (5 bases). Trimming took off 0 bases at V and 3 bases at J, with 15 bases between the two ends. Looked up from germline, CDR1 is LGHNA and CDR2 is YSLEER. This CDR3 is 17 amino acids long. The CDR3 nucleotides read TGCGCCAGCAGCCAAGATGAAGAGAGGGCCCTCTACAATGAGCAGTTCTTC. It encodes CASSQDEERALYNEQFF.

This clone was detected only once. V is TRBV7-8 and J is TRBJ2-6, with D maybe TRBD1 (7 bases). CDR1 and CDR2 (germline): SGHVS, FQNEAQ. Trimming removed 0 bases at V and 1 base at J, with 16 bases between. The CDR3 contains 19 residues. The CDR3 nucleotides read TGTGCCAGCAGCTTAGCGCGTACAGGGGAGGCGTCTGGGGCCAACGTCCTGACTTTC. The encoded protein is CASSLARTGEASGANVLTF.

This sequence joins TRBV14 and TRBJ2-1; 8 bases are a match to TRBD1. With V trimmed by 4 bases and J by 0 bases, 8 bases remained unmatched. Germline V gives CDR1 SGHDN, CDR2 FVKESK. The CDR3 is made up of 17 amino acids. DNA for the CDR3: TGTGCCAGCAGCCCTCGAGCCGGGACAGGCTCCTACAATGAGCAGTTCTTC. It specifies CASSPRAGTGSYNEQFF. The variable domain in full, with the rest retrieved from reference TRBV14 and TRBJ2-1, is EAGVTQFPSHSVIEKGQTVTLRCDPISGHDNLYWYRRVMGKEIKFLLHFVKESKQDESGMPNNRFLAERTGGTYSTLKVQPAELEDSGVYFCASSPRAGTGSYNEQFFGPGTRLTVL.

The V call is TRBV28, the J call TRBJ1-6; D not certain. Germline lookup yields CDR1 MDHEN and CDR2 SYDVKM. V dropped 5 bases and J dropped 9 bases, with 5 bases sitting between them. This CDR3 is 11 amino acids long. The CDR3 nucleotides read TGTGCCAGCAGTGGAGGTTCACCCCTCCACTTT. Its protein is CASSGGSPLHF.

This chain uses TRBV9 with TRBJ2-5; no clear D. CDR1 and CDR2 from the germline V gene are SGDLS and YYNGEE. Trimming took 4 bases from V and 4 from J, leaving 14 bases between them. The CDR3 contains 14 residues. The CDR3 DNA follows: TGTGCCAGCAGCCCCAGAGGAGCCCGAGAGACCCAGTACTTC. This translates into CASSPRGARETQYF.

This chain links TRBV28 with TRBJ2-5; 10 nucleotides agree with TRBD1. From germline, CDR1 is MDHEN and CDR2 SYDVKM. This CDR3 has 15 residues. Losses at the gene ends were 5 bases for V and 5 bases for J; bases not matched to a gene: 8. The CDR3 bases are TGTGCCAGCAGTCTCTCCGGGACAGGGGTCGAGACCCAGTACTTC. This codes for CASSLSGTGVETQYF.

In this sample, this clone turned up once. The CDR3 DNA sequence: TGTGCCAGCAGTCAGGGGCTACCCAGCACAGATACGCAGTATTTT. Translated: CASSQGLPSTDTQYF. The J gene is TRBJ2-3, the V gene TRBV27; the D gene is possibly TRBD1 (6 bases). Deletions cut 5 bases from V and 0 bases from J, with 12 bases between. The CDR3 is 15 amino acids. Germline-derived CDR1 and CDR2 are MNHEY and SMNVEV (reference sequence).

In its sample, this clone was seen once. The rearrangement links TRBV19 to TRBJ2-5, with 9 bases aligning to TRBD1. The V segment lost 7 bases and the J segment 5 bases; nucleotides outside the gene matches: 8. The germline CDR1 and CDR2 sequences are LNHDA and SQIVND (reference sequence). The CDR3 is made up of 14 amino acids. The CDR3 DNA follows: TGTGCCAGTAAATTGACAGGGGGATTTGAGACCCAGTACTTC. Protein product: CASKLTGGFETQYF. The whole variable domain, remainder taken from reference TRBV19 and TRBJ2-5, is DGGITQSPKYLFRKEGQNVTLSCEQNLNHDAMYWYRQDPGQGLRLIYYSQIVNDFQKGDIAEGYSVSREKKESFPLTVTSAQKNPTAFYLCASKLTGGFETQYFGPGTRLLVL.

V usage is TRBV10-3 and J usage is TRBJ2-7; maybe TRBD2 (6 bases). Per germline, CDR1 ENHRY and CDR2 SYGVKD. The CDR3 has 15 residues. Trimming took 6 bases from V and 0 from J, leaving 15 bases between them. The CDR3 loop reads CAIRGDFSNSYEQYF. For the CDR3, the DNA is TGTGCCATCAGAGGGGACTTCTCAAACTCCTACGAGCAGTACTTC.

The chain recombines TRBV9 with TRBJ1-5; D uncertain. This CDR3 has 14 amino acids. Germline assignment: CDR1 SGDLS and CDR2 YYNGEE. V was pared by 4 bases and J by 1 base, with 9 bases between. The chain's CDR3 is CASSPEVSNQPQHF. The DNA for the CDR3 is TGTGCCAGCAGCCCCGAGGTGAGCAATCAGCCCCAGCATTTT.